The 28 T cell receptor beta chains given below trace back to one sample, sequenced in a study of blood T cell repertoires in COVID-19. Libraries were prepared by immunoSEQ multiplex PCR; TCRdb keeps only in-frame clonotypes and omits some of them. This table holds approximately 140,000 clones, about four fifths found once. The sample comprised peripheral blood. Every receptor here comes from a human donor in a cohort sampled during active COVID-19.

This chain joins TRBV28 and TRBJ2-3; 14 nucleotides agree with TRBD2. The CDR3 is 11 amino acids. After removal of 10 bases from V and 11 bases from J, the junction contained 2 bases not matched to a gene. Looked up from germline, CDR1 is MDHEN and CDR2 is SYDVKM. The DNA of the CDR3 is TGTGCCACCGGACTAGCGGGAGGGCAGTATTTT. Protein: CATGLAGGQYF.

The table lists this clone with a few counts. The V and J genes are TRBV9 and TRBJ1-3; a weak D match, TRBD1 (6 bases). Trimming shortened V by 0 bases and J by 5 bases, and 15 bases separated the two germline ends. The CDR3 is 16 amino acids. The germline V gene has CDR1 SGDLS and CDR2 YYNGEE. The CDR3 nucleotides are TGTGCCAGCAGCGTAGACGACAGGCCACCCAGAAACACCATATATTTT. Amino acids: CASSVDDRPPRNTIYF.

The gene calls are TRBV7-9 and TRBJ2-3; D might be TRBD1 (7 bases). CDR1 is SEHNR and CDR2 is FQNEAQ in the germline V gene (reference sequence). The CDR3 consists of 16 residues. With 4 bases removed from V and 4 bases from J, the gap between germline ends came to 18 bases. The CDR3 DNA sequence: TGTGCCAGCAGCTCCCAGGGGGGTGGGCTCGCAGATACGCAGTATTTT. Translating gives CASSSQGGGLADTQYF.

This clone was seen a few times. The chain joins TRBV27 to TRBJ1-1; D possibly corresponds to TRBD1 (5 bases). Germline loops: CDR1 MNHEY, CDR2 SMNVEV (reference sequence). V shed 8 bases and J shed 2 bases, with 9 bases lying between them. CDR3 length: 12 residues. CDR3 nucleotide sequence: TGTGCCAGCGGCAGGGTCAACACTGAAGCTTTCTTT. This encodes CASGRVNTEAFF.

The genes are TRBV2 and TRBJ2-1, with TRBD1 matching 8 bases. V was clipped by 8 bases and J by 6 bases; unmatched bases: 9. Per germline, CDR1 SNHLY and CDR2 FYNNEI. The CDR3 covers 14 residues. CDR3 coding DNA: TGTGCCAGCTCACCTGGACAGGGCCGCAATGAGCAGTTCTTC. Its protein product is CASSPGQGRNEQFF.

This chain connects TRBV28 to TRBJ2-5, with 7 bases aligning to TRBD1. Per the germline V gene, CDR1 is MDHEN and CDR2 is SYDVKM. The CDR3 is 15 residues long. V shed 5 bases, J shed 6 bases, and the junction held 12 bases outside the gene matches. The CDR3 loop is CASSHDRGGWKTQYF. In DNA, the CDR3 is TGTGCCAGCAGTCACGACAGAGGGGGCTGGAAGACCCAGTACTTC. The whole variable domain, remainder taken from reference TRBV28 and TRBJ2-5, is DVKVTQSSRYLVKRTGEKVFLECVQDMDHENMFWYRQDPGLGLRLIYFSYDVKMKEKGDIPEGYSVSREKKERFSLILESASTNQTSMYLCASSHDRGGWKTQYFGPGTRLLVL.

The genes are TRBV3-1 (or the pseudogene TRBV3-2) and TRBJ2-6; D not resolved. CDR1 is LGHDT and CDR2 is YNNKEL in the germline V gene (reference sequence). This CDR3 comprises 15 residues. The ends were cut back, 4 bases at V and 2 bases at J, with 9 bases in the middle. In DNA form, the CDR3 reads TGTGCCAGCAGCCTCTTAACGGCTGGGGCCAACGTCCTGACTTTC. The encoded protein is CASSLLTAGANVLTF.

J is TRBJ1-5 and V is TRBV30; possibly TRBD1 for D (6 bases). From germline, CDR1 is GTSNPN and CDR2 SVGIG (reference sequence). The CDR3 loop spans 13 amino acids. V was clipped by 3 bases and J by 0 bases, with 6 bases between them. The CDR3: CAWRGGSNQPQHF. The CDR3 DNA is TGTGCCTGGAGAGGGGGTAGCAATCAGCCCCAGCATTTT.

J is TRBJ1-5 and V is TRBV28, with D possibly TRBD1 on 6 matching bases. CDR1 and CDR2 (germline): MDHEN, SYDVKM. The CDR3 length is 14 residues. Trimming cost V 5 bases and J 7 bases, with 15 bases left between them. The CDR3, as DNA: TGTGCCAGCAGTCGGGACGGCACAGGGCAGCCCCAGCATTTT. Translated: CASSRDGTGQPQHF.

The chain links TRBV23-1 to TRBJ1-6; tentatively, D is TRBD1 (6 bases). TRBV23-1 is an open reading frame, and its role is uncertain. The CDR3 is 17 residues long. V lost 6 bases, J lost 1 base, and 16 bases lay in between. For the CDR3, the DNA is TGCGCCAGCAGAAACAGGGAAGGAAGATCCTATAATTCACCCCTCCACTTT. It specifies CASRNREGRSYNSPLHF.

CDR3 sequence reads: CASSAQRGLYEQYF. DNA of the CDR3: TGTGCCAGCAGTGCCCAACGCGGGTTATACGAGCAGTACTTC. This chain connects TRBV27 to TRBJ2-7; tentative D call: TRBD2 (5 bases). The germline V gene has CDR1 MNHEY and CDR2 SMNVEV (reference sequence). V lost 5 bases and J lost 4, with 15 bases in between. The CDR3 length is 14 residues.

This rearrangement joins TRBV7-9 to TRBJ1-5; the D gene is possibly TRBD1 (6 bases). This CDR3 has 14 residues. The ends were cut back, 1 base at V and 2 bases at J, with 6 bases in the middle. Looked up from germline, CDR1 is SEHNR and CDR2 is FQNEAQ (reference sequence). DNA for the CDR3: TGTGCCAGCAGCTTAGAGGGGGGCAATCAGCCCCAGCATTTT. Translated, it gives CASSLEGGNQPQHF.

This chain joins TRBV3-1 (or the pseudogene TRBV3-2) and TRBJ1-5; D unclear. V lost 0 bases to trimming and J lost 5 bases, with 11 bases between them. This CDR3 region has 15 residues. The germline gives CDR1 LGHDT, CDR2 YNNKEL (reference sequence). This CDR3 is CASSQDVGSHQPQHF. In DNA, the CDR3 is TGTGCCAGCAGCCAAGACGTGGGCAGCCATCAGCCCCAGCATTTT.

In DNA form, the CDR3 reads TGTGCCAGCAGCCTGGGGGGTGGCGGGGAGCTGTTTTTT. Translated: CASSLGGGGELFF. The chain uses TRBV14 and TRBJ2-2, with D possibly matching TRBD2 (6 bases). Germline values: CDR1 SGHDN, CDR2 FVKESK. Trimming shortened V by 4 bases and J by 7 bases, and 10 bases separated the two germline ends. The CDR3 loop spans 13 amino acids.

This chain uses TRBV7-2 with TRBJ1-5, with TRBD1 as a possible D gene (6 bases). This CDR3 is built from 14 residues. V was shortened by 1 base and J by 2 bases, with 6 bases between the two germline ends. Germline lookup yields CDR1 SGHTA and CDR2 FQGNSA. Written as DNA, the CDR3 is TGTGCCAGCAGCTTAGACAGGGGCAATCAGCCCCAGCATTTT. This gives the protein CASSLDRGNQPQHF.

The gene calls are TRBV5-4 and TRBJ2-1, with TRBD2 identical over 12 bases. With V trimmed by 3 bases and J by 8 bases, 9 bases remained unmatched. Germline V CDR1 and CDR2: SGHNT, YYREEE (reference sequence). The CDR3 runs 16 residues. The CDR3 is CASSSPSGRAVDEQFF. The CDR3 nucleotides are TGTGCCAGCAGCTCGCCTAGCGGGAGGGCCGTAGATGAGCAGTTCTTC.

This clone showed up just a few times. The J gene is TRBJ2-2, the V gene TRBV5-1; D is possibly TRBD2 (6 bases). Germline lookup yields CDR1 SGHRS and CDR2 YFSETQ. This CDR3 has 16 amino acids. V was pared by 0 bases and J by 4 bases, with 13 bases between. The CDR3 bases are TGCGCCAGCAGCTTGGAAGGTGGGACTCGCACCGGGGAGCTGTTTTTT. Translated: CASSLEGGTRTGELFF.

As for this clone: A read error may be the cause here, since a much bigger clone is one base away. This chain uses TRBV7-9 with TRBJ1-5; 11 bases fit TRBD1. Germline V gives CDR1 SEHNR, CDR2 FQNEAQ (reference sequence). The V segment lost 4 bases and the J segment 6 bases; nucleotides outside the gene matches: 2. CDR3 length equals 14 residues. The CDR3 sequence is CASSSGTGGQPQHF. CDR3 coding DNA: TGTGCCAGCAGCTCAGGGACAGGGGGTCAGCCCCAGCATTTT.

This rearrangement joins TRBV9 to TRBJ2-1, with D perhaps TRBD2 (5 bases). This CDR3 has 15 residues. V was trimmed by 4 bases and J by 6 bases, leaving 17 bases between them. Looked up from germline, CDR1 is SGDLS and CDR2 is YYNGEE. The chain's CDR3 is CASSTRADYINEQFF. The DNA of the CDR3 is TGTGCCAGCAGCACAAGAGCGGATTATATCAATGAGCAGTTCTTC.

The chain links TRBV2 to TRBJ2-1; D might be TRBD2 (5 bases). Germline loops: CDR1 SNHLY, CDR2 FYNNEI. This CDR3 contains 13 residues. Trimming cost V 9 bases and J 0 bases, with 9 bases left between them. CDR3 nucleotides: TGTGCCAGTAGCGCGAGCTCCTACAATGAGCAGTTCTTC. Its translation is CASSASSYNEQFF. Using reference TRBV2 and TRBJ2-1 for the parts outside the CDR3, the full variable domain is EPEVTQTPSHQVTQMGQEVILRCVPISNHLYFYWYRQILGQKVEFLVSFYNNEISEKSEIFDDQFSVERPDGSNFTLKIRSTKLEDSAMYFCASSASSYNEQFFGPGTRLTVL.

The J gene is TRBJ2-1, the V gene TRBV3-1 (or the pseudogene TRBV3-2); 11 bases are shared with TRBD2. After removal of 4 bases from V and 8 bases from J, the junction contained 10 bases not matched to a gene. The CDR3 contains 16 residues. The germline V gene has CDR1 LGHDT and CDR2 YNNKEL (reference sequence). CDR3 in DNA: TGTGCCAGCAGCCCCGGGGGGACTAGCGGATGGGATGAGCAGTTCTTC. Amino acids: CASSPGGTSGWDEQFF.

The chain joins TRBV18 to TRBJ2-2; 14 positions match TRBD2. The CDR3 loop spans 16 amino acids. CDR1 and CDR2 from the germline V gene are KGHSH and LQKENI. V shed 4 bases, J shed 5 bases, and the junction held 3 bases outside the gene matches. The CDR3 DNA is TGTGCCAGCTCACACGGACTAGCGGGAGGAACCGGGGAGCTGTTTTTT. Its translation: CASSHGLAGGTGELFF. Full variable domain (outside the CDR3, taken from reference TRBV18 and TRBJ2-2): NAGVMQNPRHLVRRRGQEARLRCSPMKGHSHVYWYRQLPEEGLKFMVYLQKENIIDESGMPKERFSAEFPKEGPSILRIQQVVRGDSAAYFCASSHGLAGGTGELFFGEGSRLTVL.

This clone occurred a few times. The V call is TRBV28, the J call TRBJ2-7; 12 nucleotides match TRBD2. J gave up 4 bases and V 3 bases, and 10 bases lay outside the gene matches. The germline gives CDR1 MDHEN, CDR2 SYDVKM. The CDR3 totals 17 residues. CDR3 in DNA: TGTGCCAGCAGTTTGGGCCTTTCTAGCGGGAGGGTGTACGAGCAGTACTTC. Its translation: CASSLGLSSGRVYEQYF.

As for this clone: Other DNA variants within this sample encode the same CDR3. The J gene is TRBJ2-2, the V gene TRBV19, with D hard to call. This CDR3 is 12 amino acids long. Germline CDR1 and CDR2: LNHDA and SQIVND (reference sequence). The ends were cut back, 3 bases at V and 6 bases at J, with 5 bases in the middle. The CDR3 DNA is TGTGCCAGTAGTATCCGAGCCGGGGAGCTGTTTTTT. Residues: CASSIRAGELFF.

The V gene is TRBV5-1, the J gene TRBJ2-7, with D unclear. Trimming removed 4 bases at V and 2 bases at J, with 16 bases between. This CDR3 is built from 15 residues. Germline CDR1 SGHRS, CDR2 YFSETQ. The CDR3 spells CASSPSLEPPYEQYF. The DNA for the CDR3 is TGCGCCAGCAGCCCCTCGCTAGAACCCCCCTACGAGCAGTACTTC.

The chain is built from TRBV7-9 and TRBJ1-3, with 12 bases fitting TRBD1. Germline V gene sequence: CDR1 SEHNR, CDR2 FQNEAQ (reference sequence). V lost 6 bases, J lost 8 bases, and 5 bases stayed unmatched. CDR3 length: 14 amino acids. As DNA, the CDR3 is TGTGCCAGCAGAGCCGGGACAGGGGGCCACACCATATATTTT. This sequence encodes CASRAGTGGHTIYF.

The chain carries TRBV4-3 and TRBJ1-1, with D unclear. Trimming stripped 5 bases from V and 7 bases from J, with 14 bases between. This CDR3 has 13 amino acids. CDR1 and CDR2 from the germline V gene are LGHNA and YSLEER. DNA of the CDR3: TGCGCCAGCAGCACCCGACTCGAACTTGAAGCTTTCTTT. Translated, it gives CASSTRLELEAFF.

The rearrangement uses TRBV5-4 and TRBJ2-1; 8 positions match TRBD1. This CDR3 contains 14 residues. Germline CDR1 is SGHNT and CDR2 is YYREEE (reference sequence). J gave up 4 bases and V 1 base, and 1 base lay outside the gene matches. CDR3 region: CASSLQGAYNEQFF. The CDR3 coding sequence is TGTGCCAGCAGCTTGCAGGGGGCTTACAATGAGCAGTTCTTC.